A selection of T cell receptor beta chains follows, all from one sample in a study of T cell changes during pregnancy in multiple sclerosis. Assay used: immunoSEQ multiplex PCR; TCRdb lists only in-frame clones, some missing. The sample shows more than 60,000 clones, about 91% of them seen only once. This material consisted of CD4+ T cells from peripheral blood mononuclear cells, taken in the third trimester of pregnancy. These receptors were taken from a female donor in good health, enrolled as a control in a pregnancy study. CDR3s include the opening cysteine and the closing phenylalanine or tryptophan. Each record gives: clone size, V gene, D gene, J gene, CDR3 protein, CDR3 DNA. D genes are given only for firm matches. The size field is filled for only some rows; it gives once, few, many or a size class.

>NA|TRBV19|TRBD1|TRBJ2-7
CASSIVGQGANEQYF
TGTGCCAGTAGTATAGTAGGACAGGGGGCCAACGAGCAGTACTTC
>NA|TRBV30|NA|TRBJ2-3
CAWSPPGSLLITDTQYF
TGTGCCTGGAGCCCACCAGGGTCCCTCCTTATCACAGATACGCAGTATTTT
>NA|TRBV4-3|NA|TRBJ2-1
CASSRNRGGNEQFF
TGCGCCAGCAGCCGAAATCGAGGGGGAAATGAGCAGTTCTTC
>once|TRBV5-1|TRBD1|TRBJ2-2
CASSLGGQGAGELFF
TGCGCCAGCAGCTTGGGAGGACAGGGGGCCGGGGAGCTGTTTTTT
>NA|TRBV4-3|TRBD1|TRBJ2-1
CASSRGQGLGYNEQFF
TGCGCCAGCAGCCGGGGACAGGGGCTCGGCTACAATGAGCAGTTCTTC
>few|TRBV9|NA|TRBJ1-1
CASSLGGMNTEAFF
TGTGCCAGCAGCCTGGGGGGAATGAACACTGAAGCTTTCTTT
>NA|TRBV2|NA|TRBJ2-2
CASSESTNTGELFF
TGTGCCAGCAGTGAGTCAACAAACACCGGGGAGCTGTTTTTT
>NA|TRBV4-3|TRBD1|TRBJ1-2
CASSPGQFGAIF
TGCGCCAGCAGCCCGGGACAGTTTGGGGCGATCTTC
>NA|TRBV15|TRBD1|TRBJ2-6
CATSRLGWTGQSSGANVLTF
TGTGCCACCAGCAGACTCGGTTGGACAGGCCAGAGCTCTGGGGCCAACGTCCTGACTTTC
>few|TRBV5-1|NA|TRBJ1-2
CASSLEVAVYGYTF
TGCGCCAGCAGCTTGGAAGTAGCTGTTTATGGCTACACCTTC
>NA|TRBV10-3|TRBD2|TRBJ2-2
CAISPGLATGELFF
TGTGCCATCAGTCCGGGACTAGCAACCGGGGAGCTGTTTTTT
>NA|TRBV10-3|TRBD2|TRBJ2-3
CAISESRTSGGITDTQYF
TGTGCCATCAGTGAGTCAAGGACTAGCGGGGGAATCACAGATACGCAGTATTTT
>NA|TRBV4-2|NA|TRBJ2-1
CASSRGHYNEQFF
TGTGCCAGCAGCCGGGGACACTACAATGAGCAGTTCTTC